This T cell receptor beta chain was identified in a study of cytomegalovirus exposure and HLA in healthy donors (TCRdb year 2017). In the study overall: An earlier analysis of several hundred of the donors reported 250 to 300 Gb of sequence data and roughly 110 million unique TCR beta sequences from about 179 million T cells. The study was designed to test whether signatures of past pathogen exposure could be identified by cataloging public T cell receptors. HLA typing covered class I and class II loci at four-digit resolution. In a later analysis, previously published TCR beta repertoires from 550 to 700 donors were re-analyzed and high-resolution HLA genotyping was added so that TCR occurrence patterns could be studied. A handful of DR-DQ haplotypes were treated as single units for association and clustering because of strong linkage in the cohort. The number of donors typed differed by locus, with roughly 620-630 for A, B, C, DRB1 and DQB1, approximately 500 for DQA1, 600 to 610 for DPA1, and over 400 for DPB1. Of the roughly 430 genotyped donors, 81% fell in the genetic ancestry cluster associated with self-reported Caucasian donors. A later genetic analysis used genome-wide SNP genotypes for 398 of the 666 donors, treating that subset as a discovery cohort. High-throughput TCR immunosequencing, statistical association of individual TCRs with disease status, and machine learning were combined to predict cytomegalovirus infection status. Alongside the repertoire data, information on donor age, sex, ethnicity and CMV serostatus was compiled. Every discovery cohort repertoire had been produced on one sequencing platform. Using immunosequencing, the study profiled T cell repertoires from about 610 subjects and related those repertoires to cytomegalovirus serostatus. The later analysis used no new phenotypic data to find candidate immune exposures, relying instead on TCR beta sequences and their occurrence across donors. Across 300 to 400 genotyped donors of the cohort, an average of about 250,000 unique TCR beta nucleotide sequences per donor were sequenced, and roughly a sixth of those sequences were non-productive. An early release that covered some 630 HLA-typed donors contained approximately 300 gigabases of sequencing data and 70 million to 100 million unique TCR sequences. Along with the roughly 670-subject first cohort, a separate validation cohort of more than 90 different subjects was used. An earlier analysis of more than 450 of the donors used high-throughput TCR beta sequencing to judge whether each TCR beta V gene segment behaved as functional or pseudogenic. General conclusions and limits of the study: An association between a missense DCLRE1C variant and V-gene and J-gene trimming of TCR beta chains was found in a later genetic analysis and replicated in an independent cohort. In a later analysis, HLA-associated TCR beta chains showed more clonal expansion and lower generation probabilities than non-associated chains that were equally common. A cluster of highly shared sequence variants was judged likely to represent a technical artifact of the sequencing pipeline. According to a later analysis, parvovirus B19, influenza, CMV and Epstein-Barr virus appeared linked to several top co-occurrence clusters. A further reported finding was that TCR beta sequences accurately predicted the HLA-A and HLA-B alleles for most subjects in the first cohort. In a later analysis, TCR association rates were found to vary across HLA loci, with the most associated TCRs seen for DRB1 alleles and the fewest for HLA-C alleles. Cytomegalovirus status was reported to be diagnosed by the classifier with high specificity and sensitivity in both the original and validation cohorts. In an earlier analysis of some 500 of the donors, most TCR beta V segments appeared in productive rearrangements about 90% or about 30% of the time, broadly matching IMGT annotations. CMV serostatus was the only immune exposure information available for the cohort. In a later genetic analysis, fewer N-insertions in productive TCRs were reported among donors in an Asian-associated ancestry cluster than the roughly 700-donor mean. A later analysis found that most CMV-associated TCR beta chains appeared HLA-restricted, with HLA associations seemingly driven largely by CMV exposure. Strong co-occurrence of HLA alleles, especially DR and DQ, made assigning TCR associations to individual alleles difficult. This cohort had only TCR beta chains sequenced, and the lack of alpha or paired-chain data limited which features could be detected. A few of the identified cytomegalovirus-associated TCR beta chains were confirmed in vitro to be specific for cytomegalovirus antigens. The authors suggested that the approach could potentially be generalized to other disease states and immunological phenotypes. A later analysis associated 16,951 TCR beta sequences with specific HLA alleles at a false discovery rate of 0.05. Because the 87-base-pair reads could not distinguish some IMGT-functional V segments, including TRBV6-2 and TRBV6-3, those segments were excluded. Because HLA typing was missing for some donors at each locus, association tests included only the typed subset. Linkage disequilibrium might explain the correlated functional status among segregating V segments, but an unknown experimental factor could not be excluded. In the study, some 180 TCR beta chains were listed as associated with cytomegalovirus. Because counts were too low, about 15 rarely observed V segments, including chromosome 9 orphons, were left out of the earlier analysis of 587 of the donors. Most TCR sequences were observed very rarely across donors, whereas some public TCRs were present in many individuals. Roughly uniform sequencing depth across donors was assumed in presence/absence analyses, although this assumption may not hold.

Comments on this clone: This clone's antigen is unknown.

The library was built by means of the immunoSEQ multiplex PCR assay. The multiplex PCR relied on a mix of 60 forward primers for TCR Vbeta segments and 13 reverse primers for TCR Jbeta segments. Amplification of the CDR3 region of rearranged TCR beta genes was performed with a multiplex PCR assay on genomic DNA. The Illumina HiSeq System was used to sequence the amplified TCR beta libraries as 87-base-pair reads. Under the source paper's analysis protocol: In a later analysis, tens of millions of unique TCR beta chains were counted across the approximately 640 repertoires, and approximately 9.9 million of these chains were shared by at least two donors. A nearest-neighbor algorithm error-corrected the raw reads and collapsed the reads into unique sequences, merging closely related sequences to remove PCR and sequencing errors. CDR3 sequences were aligned to IMGT reference sequences to assign V, D and J gene segments. For a sequence to be retained, a match of at least six nucleotides to both a V gene segment and a J gene segment was required. Rearrangements were classified as productive when the CDR3 lacked stop codons and remained in frame with V and J, and all other rearrangements were classified as non-productive. CDR3 was defined according to IMGT convention as the region running from the second conserved V-encoded cysteine to the conserved J-encoded phenylalanine. The earlier analysis of some 600 of the donors excluded sequences that lacked an unambiguous match to a single V gene segment. An earlier analysis of fewer than 650 of the donors classified V segments as functional when productive rearrangements were above 56.7% and as segregating when the standard deviation between donors was above 5%. A statistical classification framework was built to diagnose cytomegalovirus status from the catalog of TCR beta chain sequences. V and J gene assignment, in a later analysis, came from comparing TCR nucleotide sequences with IMGT/GENE-DB human TR gene sequences. In a later analysis, CDR3 sequences and most-parsimonious VDJ recombination scenarios were assigned using the TCRdist pipeline. In a later analysis, each TCR beta chain was defined by its CDR3 amino acid sequence together with its V-gene family, and reads lacking a unique V-gene family were excluded. A later analysis removed over 500 highly shared, low-generation-probability nucleotide sequences to deal with suspected cross-contamination and a sequencing artifact. For each public chain, a later analysis derived a clonal expansion index from normalized ranks of inferred template counts within each repertoire. In a later analysis, generation probabilities were computed using a VDJ recombination model fitted to out-of-frame rearrangements, and the results were checked against IGoR. In a later analysis, TCR-TCR, TCR-HLA and TCR-CMV co-occurrence was scored with hypergeometric tests, and a repertoire-size bias correction was applied to TCR pairs. A later analysis estimated false discovery rates by permuting HLA or CMV assignments 20 times. In a later analysis, co-occurring TCRs were grouped with DBSCAN, and TCRdist sequence similarity was added when clustering was performed within HLA-allele-positive subsets. Repertoires with fewer than 30,000 or more than 120,000 public chains were left out of co-occurrence clustering, as were about 5 repertoires with anomalous nucleotide sharing. What TCRdb holds here is the immuneACCESS table cut down to in-frame rearrangements. Part of the clones is not present; checked against another copy, under half of the missing clones reflect an unresolved V gene, and the others are unexplained. V and J calls and clone size follow that table, whereas D and trimming were derived from the DNA. The sample table holds about 160,000 clones. The ten largest clones represent 2.1% of the sample.

CDR1 ENHRY and CDR2 SYGVKD were looked up in the germline V gene. V trim: 10 bases; J trim: 1 base; unmatched bases: 7. Including cysteine and phenylalanine, the CDR3 has 15 amino acids. The retained sequence is limited to the CDR3, 45 bases, with the frame set at the first base. The cohort was made up of under 800 healthy bone marrow donors. At the time of sampling, all cohort members were nominally healthy, though unrecorded immune exposures were likely present. The donor tested CMV seronegative, placing the donor among the approximately 360 seronegative members of the cohort. Every donor gave a peripheral blood sample, and the peripheral blood mononuclear cells from that sample were used for TCR beta sequencing. Genomic DNA extraction from the blood cell samples was performed with the Qiagen DNeasy Blood Extraction Kit.

Sample: PBMCs. This clonotype was sampled from a young man in good health and CMV-seronegative. The V gene is TRBV10-3 and the J gene is TRBJ2-2; TRBD1 lines up with 9 middle nucleotides. DNA sequence: TGTGCCACAACCACGGACAGGGGGAACACCGGGGAGCTGTTTTTT. The translation is CATTTDRGNTGELFF.